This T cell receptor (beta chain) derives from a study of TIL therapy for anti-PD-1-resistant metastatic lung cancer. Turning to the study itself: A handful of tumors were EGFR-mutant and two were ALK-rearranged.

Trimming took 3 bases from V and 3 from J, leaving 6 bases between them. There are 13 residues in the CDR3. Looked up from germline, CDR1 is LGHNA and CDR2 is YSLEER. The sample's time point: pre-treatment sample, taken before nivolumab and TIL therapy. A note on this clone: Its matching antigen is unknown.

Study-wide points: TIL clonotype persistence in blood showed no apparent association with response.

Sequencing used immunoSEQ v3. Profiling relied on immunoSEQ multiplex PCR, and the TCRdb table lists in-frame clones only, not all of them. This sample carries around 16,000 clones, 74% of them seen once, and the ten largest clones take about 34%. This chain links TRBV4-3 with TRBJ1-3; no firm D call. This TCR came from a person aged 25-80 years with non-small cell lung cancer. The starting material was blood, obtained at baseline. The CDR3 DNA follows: TGCGCCAGCAGCCAGGACTTTGGAAACACCATATATTTT. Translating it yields CASSQDFGNTIYF.